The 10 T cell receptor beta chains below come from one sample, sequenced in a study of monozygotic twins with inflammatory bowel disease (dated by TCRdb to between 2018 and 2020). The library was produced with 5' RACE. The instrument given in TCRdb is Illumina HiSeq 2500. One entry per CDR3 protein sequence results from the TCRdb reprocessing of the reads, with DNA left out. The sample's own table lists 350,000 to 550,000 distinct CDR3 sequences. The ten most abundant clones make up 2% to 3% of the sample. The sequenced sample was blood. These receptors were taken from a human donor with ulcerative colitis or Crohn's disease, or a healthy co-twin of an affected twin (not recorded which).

CDR3 in amino acids: CSARVDSGANVLTF. The chain links TRBV20-1 to TRBJ2-6. Germline V gene data show CDR1 as DFQATT and CDR2 as SNEGSKA (reference sequence). This CDR3 contains 14 residues.

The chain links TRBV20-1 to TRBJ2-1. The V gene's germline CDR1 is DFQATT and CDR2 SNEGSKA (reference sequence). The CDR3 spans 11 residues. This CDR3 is CSARQQYEQFF.

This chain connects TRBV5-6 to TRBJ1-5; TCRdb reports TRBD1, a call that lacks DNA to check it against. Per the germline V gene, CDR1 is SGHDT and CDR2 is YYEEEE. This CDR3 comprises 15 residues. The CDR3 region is CASSHGTVSNQPQHF.

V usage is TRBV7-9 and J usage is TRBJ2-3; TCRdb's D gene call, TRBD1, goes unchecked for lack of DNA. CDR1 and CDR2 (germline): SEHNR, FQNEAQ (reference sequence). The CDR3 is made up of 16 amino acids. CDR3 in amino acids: CASSFTGGALSDTQYF.

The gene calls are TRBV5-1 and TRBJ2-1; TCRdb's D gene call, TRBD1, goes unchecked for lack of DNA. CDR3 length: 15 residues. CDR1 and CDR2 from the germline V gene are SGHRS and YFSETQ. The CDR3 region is CASSLIGGGYNEQFF. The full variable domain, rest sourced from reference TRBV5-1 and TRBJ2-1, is KAGVTQTPRYLIKTRGQQVTLSCSPISGHRSVSWYQQTPGQGLQFLFEYFSETQRNKGNFPGRFSGRQFSNSRSEMNVSTLELGDSALYLCASSLIGGGYNEQFFGPGTRLTVL.

This CDR3 reads CATSRAGNTQYF. The chain is built from TRBV15 and TRBJ2-3. Germline CDR1 and CDR2: LNHNV and YYDKDF (reference sequence). The CDR3 runs to 12 residues.

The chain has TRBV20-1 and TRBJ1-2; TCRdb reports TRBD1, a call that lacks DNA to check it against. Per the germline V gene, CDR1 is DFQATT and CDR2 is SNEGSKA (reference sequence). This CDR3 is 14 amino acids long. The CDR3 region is CSAMDRAPHYGYTF.

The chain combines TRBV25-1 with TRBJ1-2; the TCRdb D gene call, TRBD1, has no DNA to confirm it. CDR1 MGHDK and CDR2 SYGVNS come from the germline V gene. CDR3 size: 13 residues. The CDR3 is CASRSPSSGGYTF.

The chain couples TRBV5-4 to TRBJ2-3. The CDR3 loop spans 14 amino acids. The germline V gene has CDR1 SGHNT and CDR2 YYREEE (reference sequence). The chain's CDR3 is CASSPDLRTDTQYF.

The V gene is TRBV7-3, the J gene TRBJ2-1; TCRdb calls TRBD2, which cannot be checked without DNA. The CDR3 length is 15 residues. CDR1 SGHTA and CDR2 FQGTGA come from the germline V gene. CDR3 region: CASSSTSGGATEQFF.